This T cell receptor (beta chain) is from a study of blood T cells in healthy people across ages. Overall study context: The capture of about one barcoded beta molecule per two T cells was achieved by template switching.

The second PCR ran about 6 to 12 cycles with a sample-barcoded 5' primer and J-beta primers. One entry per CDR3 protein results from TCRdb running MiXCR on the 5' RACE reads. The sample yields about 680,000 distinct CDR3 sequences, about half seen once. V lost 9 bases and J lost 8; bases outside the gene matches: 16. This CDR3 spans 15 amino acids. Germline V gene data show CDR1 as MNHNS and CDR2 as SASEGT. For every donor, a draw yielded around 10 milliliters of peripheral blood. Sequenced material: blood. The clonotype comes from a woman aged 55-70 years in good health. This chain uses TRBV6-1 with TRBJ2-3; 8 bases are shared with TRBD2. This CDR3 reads CASSPPGREVRTQYF. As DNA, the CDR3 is TGTGCCAGTAGCCCTCCGGGGCGGGAGGTTCGTACGCAGTATTTT.